This record concerns one T cell receptor beta chain sequence. Deletions cut 0 bases from V and 0 bases from J, with 9 bases between. CDR1 LGHNA and CDR2 YNFKEQ come from the germline V gene. The length of the CDR3 is 16 residues. Researchers ran the PCR with 60 Vbeta and 13 Jbeta primers. TCRdb's table, derived via immunoSEQ multiplex PCR, lists solely in-frame clones and lacks some. The repertoire consists of fewer than 250,000 clones, with about four fifths occurring once and the leading ten covering about 1%. This specimen comes from a study of cytomegalovirus exposure and HLA in healthy donors. This clonotype originated in a woman aged 40-49 years in good health and CMV-seronegative. The source material was PBMCs. The chain employs TRBV4-2 and TRBJ2-1; D is perhaps TRBD2 (6 bases). CDR3 bases: TGTGCCAGCAGCCAAGATTACGGGAGCTCCTACAATGAGCAGTTCTTC. Protein product: CASSQDYGSSYNEQFF.